This TCR beta chain was captured by sequencing in a study of vaccination effects on CD4 cells after COVID-19. Notes on this clone: Its specificity is not known.

Peptide-pool stimulation followed by sequencing identified expanded antigen-specific CD4+ clonotypes in the ViraFEST assay. Culture lasted roughly 9 days before CD4+ T cell isolation. Prior SARS-CoV-2 infection was absent in the vaccine recipients, as shown by negative nucleocapsid antibodies. Some clones are missing from TCRdb's copy, which holds only in-frame ones; the method was immunoSEQ multiplex PCR. In the table there are more than 50,000 clones, more than 80% of which are singletons. The material was CD4+ T cells from PBMCs cultured with HCoV-229E spike peptides, obtained before COVID-19 vaccination. The source of this sequence is a human donor who received a COVID-19 vaccine.

The CDR3 here is CATSRDVTQLNYGYTF. For the CDR3, the DNA is TGTGCCACCAGCAGAGATGTGACACAGCTTAACTATGGCTACACCTTC. This chain connects TRBV15 to TRBJ1-2; D is ambiguous. The CDR3 spans 16 residues. V dropped 0 bases and J dropped 1 base, with 12 bases sitting between them. Per the germline V gene, CDR1 is LNHNV and CDR2 is YYDKDF (reference sequence).